The 17 T cell receptor beta chains given below trace back to one sample, sequenced in a study of control samples from healthy donors and cancer patients. Data came from immunoSEQ multiplex PCR; TCRdb stores just in-frame clones and leaves some out. The table lists 140,000 or so clones, around 90% of them singletons. Sequenced material: blood. The receptor set was obtained from a young man in good health.

This rearrangement joins TRBV7-9 to TRBJ2-7, with TRBD2 identical over 7 bases. V lost 1 base to trimming and J lost 2 bases; unmatched junction nucleotides: 5. This CDR3 region has 15 residues. CDR1 and CDR2 from the germline V gene are SEHNR and FQNEAQ (reference sequence). The CDR3 spells CASSLGSSGTYEQYF. The CDR3 DNA reads TGTGCCAGCAGCTTAGGTTCTAGCGGTACCTACGAGCAGTACTTC.

In its sample, this clone was seen once. The chain is built from TRBV27 and TRBJ2-6; 8 positions match TRBD1. The CDR3 has 16 residues. V lost 0 bases and J lost 4; bases outside the gene matches: 2. Per germline, CDR1 MNHEY and CDR2 SMNVEV (reference sequence). The CDR3 region is CASSLSRGRGANVLTF. Here the CDR3 DNA reads TGTGCCAGCAGTTTATCCAGGGGGCGCGGGGCCAACGTCCTGACTTTC.

The chain joins TRBV24-1 to TRBJ2-1; TRBD2 matches 9 bases. Germline CDR1 is KGHDR and CDR2 is SFDVKD. The CDR3 covers 21 residues. The J segment lost 5 bases and the V segment lost 5 bases, leaving 24 bases of the junction unmatched. The CDR3 DNA is TGTGCCACCAGTGCCCCCTGGGGGGTTGTAGGGCTAGCGGGAAAAAACAATGAGCAGTTCTTC. Its translation is CATSAPWGVVGLAGKNNEQFF.

The chain recombines TRBV6-5 with TRBJ1-2; tentatively, D is TRBD1 (6 bases). The CDR3 contains 15 residues. The germline V and J ends were trimmed by 5 bases and 2 bases, with 15 bases remaining between them. The germline gives CDR1 MNHEY, CDR2 SVGAGI. The CDR3 DNA reads TGTGCCAGCAGTCGCCCCCGGCAGGGGAACTATGGCTACACCTTC. Its protein product is CASSRPRQGNYGYTF.

This chain connects TRBV6-2 or TRBV6-3 to TRBJ1-2; the D is unclear. Trimming pared 4 bases from V and 8 bases from J, leaving 14 bases between. The CDR3 is 13 amino acids. Germline V gene lookup returns CDR1 MNHEY and CDR2 SVGEGT. In DNA, the CDR3 is TGTGCCAGCAGTTCCGACGCTGACGTGGGCTACACCTTC. Translation: CASSSDADVGYTF.

This clone was counted a single time. The gene calls are TRBV27 and TRBJ1-6, with 7 positions matching TRBD1. CDR3 length equals 18 residues. V lost 5 bases to trimming and J lost 4 bases; unmatched junction nucleotides: 14. Per germline, CDR1 MNHEY and CDR2 SMNVEV (reference sequence). The CDR3 is CASSAIFQGGTYNSPLHF. CDR3 DNA: TGTGCCAGCAGTGCGATCTTCCAGGGGGGTACATATAATTCACCCCTCCACTTT.

V gene TRBV19 combines with J gene TRBJ2-1; D may be TRBD2 (6 bases). Germline-derived CDR1 and CDR2 are LNHDA and SQIVND (reference sequence). Trimming removed 2 bases from V and 1 base from J, with 12 bases in between. The CDR3 is made up of 16 amino acids. CDR3 in DNA: TGTGCCAGTAGTATACGCGTTGGGGGGTCCTACAATGAGCAGTTCTTC. Amino acid sequence: CASSIRVGGSYNEQFF.

This clone occurred once. The gene calls are TRBV5-1 and TRBJ2-5; no clear D gene. CDR3 length equals 13 residues. With 0 bases removed from V and 1 base from J, the gap between germline ends came to 4 bases. Germline CDR1 and CDR2: SGHRS and YFSETQ. The CDR3 region has the DNA TGCGCCAGCAGCTTGGTCCCCCAAGAGACCCAGTACTTC. This translates into CASSLVPQETQYF.

This CDR3 is CASSQGTANSPLHF. CDR3 bases: TGTGCCAGCAGCCAAGGGACAGCTAATTCACCCCTCCACTTT. The chain has TRBV3-1 (or the pseudogene TRBV3-2) and TRBJ1-6; D perhaps matches TRBD1 (6 bases). The germline V and J ends were trimmed by 1 base and 6 bases, with 7 bases remaining between them. The CDR3 covers 14 residues. The V gene's germline CDR1 is LGHDT and CDR2 YNNKEL (reference sequence).

Only a few counts were recorded for this clone. The chain links TRBV12-5 to TRBJ2-1; TRBD2 agrees at 7 bases. This CDR3 contains 20 residues. From germline, CDR1 is LGHNT and CDR2 FRNRAP. Trimming took 0 bases from V and 1 from J; bases not matched to a gene: 15. The CDR3 loop is CASGLVQGLPGIRSYNEQFF. CDR3 DNA: TGTGCTAGTGGTTTGGTCCAGGGACTACCAGGAATTCGATCCTACAATGAGCAGTTCTTC.

This clone was counted once. J is TRBJ1-2 and V is TRBV4-3; a weak D match, TRBD1 (6 bases). Germline values: CDR1 LGHNA, CDR2 YSLEER. Trimming cost V 4 bases and J 8 bases, with 17 bases left between them. This CDR3 has 14 residues. CDR3 amino acids: CASSRVQGVLGYTF. In DNA, the CDR3 is TGCGCCAGCAGCCGAGTACAGGGAGTGCTGGGCTACACCTTC.

The chain is built from TRBV7-6 and TRBJ2-6; D possibly uses TRBD1 or TRBD2 (5 bases each). The CDR3 has 17 residues. The V gene lost 1 base and the J gene lost 4 bases, with 14 bases spanning the gap. Germline V CDR1 and CDR2: SGHVS, FNYEAQ. CDR3 sequence reads: CASSLGFTGTGANVLTF. CDR3 DNA: TGTGCCAGCAGCTTAGGGTTCACGGGGACCGGGGCCAACGTCCTGACTTTC.

This chain uses TRBV9 with TRBJ1-1; no reliable D call. V lost 1 base and J 10 bases, leaving 14 bases between the germline ends. The CDR3 covers 13 residues. Looked up from germline, CDR1 is SGDLS and CDR2 is YYNGEE. CDR3 sequence: CASSVLEESGAFF. The DNA for the CDR3 is TGTGCCAGCAGCGTACTTGAGGAATCCGGAGCTTTCTTT. Looking up the rest from reference TRBV9 and TRBJ1-1 gives the full variable domain: DSGVTQTPKHLITATGQRVTLRCSPRSGDLSVYWYQQSLDQGLQFLIQYYNGEERAKGNILERFSAQQFPDLHSELNLSSLELGDSALYFCASSVLEESGAFFGQGTRLTVV.

This clone is a singleton in its sample. The rearrangement joins TRBV6-2 or TRBV6-3 to TRBJ1-5, with a weak D call TRBD1 (6 bases). The CDR3 totals 14 residues. V was trimmed by 2 bases and J by 7 bases, leaving 12 bases between them. Germline V gives CDR1 MNHEY, CDR2 SVGEGT. The DNA for the CDR3 is TGTGCCAGCAGTTACACAGGGAAGGGGCAGCCCCAGCATTTT. Its protein is CASSYTGKGQPQHF.

This chain connects TRBV27 to TRBJ1-4; D uncertain. V was trimmed by 0 bases and J by 0 bases, leaving 5 bases between them. The germline CDR1 and CDR2 sequences are MNHEY and SMNVEV (reference sequence). The CDR3 consists of 15 residues. CDR3 nucleotides: TGTGCCAGCAGTTTATCGACCGCAACTAATGAAAAACTGTTTTTT. Its protein is CASSLSTATNEKLFF.

J is TRBJ1-5 and V is TRBV6-2 or TRBV6-3, with TRBD1 as a possible D gene (5 bases). The germline CDR1 and CDR2 sequences are MNHEY and SVGEGT. The CDR3 totals 14 residues. With 1 base removed from V and 6 bases from J, the gap between germline ends came to 10 bases. As DNA, the CDR3 is TGTGCCAGCAGTTACTGGATAGGGGCTCAGCCCCAGCATTTT. It codes for CASSYWIGAQPQHF.

The chain links TRBV24-1 to TRBJ1-2; D uncertain. The CDR3 consists of 12 residues. V gave up 4 bases and J gave up 4 bases, with 6 bases separating them. Germline CDR1 KGHDR, CDR2 SFDVKD. The CDR3 here is CATSDFTYGYTF. CDR3 sequence (DNA): TGTGCCACCAGTGACTTTACCTATGGCTACACCTTC.